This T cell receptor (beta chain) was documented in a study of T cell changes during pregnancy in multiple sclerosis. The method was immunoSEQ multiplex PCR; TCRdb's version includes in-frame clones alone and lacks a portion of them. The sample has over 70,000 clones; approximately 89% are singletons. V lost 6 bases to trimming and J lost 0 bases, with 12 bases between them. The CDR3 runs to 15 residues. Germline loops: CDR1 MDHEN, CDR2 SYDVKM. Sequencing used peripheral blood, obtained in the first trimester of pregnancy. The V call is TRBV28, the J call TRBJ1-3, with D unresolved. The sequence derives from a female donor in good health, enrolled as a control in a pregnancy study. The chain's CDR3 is CASRSPTYSGNTIYF. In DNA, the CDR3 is TGTGCCAGCAGATCCCCGACATACTCTGGAAACACCATATATTTT.